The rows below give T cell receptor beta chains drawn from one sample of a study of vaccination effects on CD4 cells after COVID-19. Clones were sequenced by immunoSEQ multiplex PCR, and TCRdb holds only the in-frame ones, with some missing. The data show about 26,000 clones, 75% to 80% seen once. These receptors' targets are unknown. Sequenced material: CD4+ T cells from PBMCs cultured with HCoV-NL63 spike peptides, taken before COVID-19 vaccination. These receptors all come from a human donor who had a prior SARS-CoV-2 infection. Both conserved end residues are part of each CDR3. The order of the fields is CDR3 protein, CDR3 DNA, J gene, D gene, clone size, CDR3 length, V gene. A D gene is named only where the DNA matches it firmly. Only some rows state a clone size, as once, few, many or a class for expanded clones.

CASSLVATGGGETQYF	TGCGCCAGCAGCTTGGTAGCGACAGGGGGCGGAGAGACCCAGTACTTC	TRBJ2-5	TRBD1	-	16	TRBV5-1
CASSELTSTTHF	TGTGCCAGCAGTGAATTAACGTCTACCACCCACTTC	TRBJ2-7	-	few	12	TRBV6-1
CASSPYLPGTRSTDTQYF	TGTGCCAGCAGTCCTTACCTCCCCGGGACTAGAAGCACAGATACGCAGTATTTT	TRBJ2-3	TRBD2	-	18	TRBV25-1
CASSRNRDTGELFF	TGTGCCAGCAGTCGTAACAGGGATACCGGGGAGCTGTTTTTT	TRBJ2-2	-	few	14	TRBV6-2/TRBV6-3
CASSLGGVPFNEQFF	TGTGCCAGCAGCTTGGGAGGCGTCCCATTTAATGAGCAGTTCTTC	TRBJ2-1	-	once	15	TRBV5-4
CASRRMGLDTDTQYF	TGCGCCAGCAGACGGATGGGTCTCGACACAGATACGCAGTATTTT	TRBJ2-3	-	-	15	TRBV10-2
CASSKGSGNYGYTF	TGTGCCAGCAGCAAAGGATCTGGCAACTATGGCTACACCTTC	TRBJ1-2	-	hyperexpanded	14	TRBV6-2/TRBV6-3
CAISDGRGGRETQYF	TGTGCCATCAGTGACGGGCGGGGGGGCCGCGAGACCCAGTACTTC	TRBJ2-5	TRBD2	-	15	TRBV10-3
CASSFPPVNEQFF	TGTGCCAGCAGCTTCCCCCCTGTCAATGAGCAGTTCTTC	TRBJ2-1	-	-	13	TRBV13
CASSFRQRDIQYF	TGTGCCAGCAGCTTCAGGCAGCGAGACATTCAGTACTTC	TRBJ2-4	-	-	13	TRBV11-3
CASSQDRGVGYGYTF	TGCGCCAGCAGCCAAGATCGGGGGGTCGGCTATGGCTACACCTTC	TRBJ1-2	-	-	15	TRBV4-3
CASSLSPVLNTEAFF	TGTGCCAGCAGTTTAAGCCCCGTTCTGAACACTGAAGCTTTCTTT	TRBJ1-1	-	-	15	TRBV27
CASSFSGGALETQYF	TGTGCCAGCAGCTTTAGCGGGGGGGCGTTGGAGACCCAGTACTTC	TRBJ2-5	TRBD2	few	15	TRBV7-2
CASSLKRQGGGYTF	TGTGCCAGCTCCTTAAAACGACAGGGCGGTGGCTACACCTTC	TRBJ1-2	TRBD1	-	14	TRBV6-5
CASSETGTGGNEQYF	TGTGCCAGCAGTGAAACCGGGACAGGGGGTAACGAGCAGTACTTC	TRBJ2-7	TRBD1	once	15	TRBV25-1
CASSLGSSGTDTQYF	TGTGCCAGCAGCTTGGGATCTAGCGGCACAGATACGCAGTATTTT	TRBJ2-3	-	-	15	TRBV5-4
CASSRDSNQPQHF	TGTGCCAGCAGCCGGGACTCCAATCAGCCCCAGCATTTT	TRBJ1-5	-	-	13	TRBV6-5
CASSLSPYEQYF	TGTGCCAGCAGCTTGTCCCCCTACGAGCAGTACTTC	TRBJ2-7	-	-	12	TRBV5-5
CASSVDRFYGYTF	TGTGCCAGTAGTGTGGACAGATTTTATGGCTACACCTTC	TRBJ1-2	-	-	13	TRBV19
CASRDPLRAQYF	TGTGCCAGCAGGGACCCCCTTAGGGCGCAGTATTTT	TRBJ2-3	-	-	12	TRBV28
CASSYSSSGSRPNTGELFF	TGTGCCAGCAGTTACTCGTCTAGCGGGAGCCGTCCAAACACCGGGGAGCTGTTTTTT	TRBJ2-2	TRBD2	few	19	TRBV6-2/TRBV6-3
CASSQDREGEQYF	TGTGCCAGCAGCCAGGACAGGGAAGGCGAGCAGTACTTC	TRBJ2-7	TRBD1	-	13	TRBV3-1/TRBV3-2